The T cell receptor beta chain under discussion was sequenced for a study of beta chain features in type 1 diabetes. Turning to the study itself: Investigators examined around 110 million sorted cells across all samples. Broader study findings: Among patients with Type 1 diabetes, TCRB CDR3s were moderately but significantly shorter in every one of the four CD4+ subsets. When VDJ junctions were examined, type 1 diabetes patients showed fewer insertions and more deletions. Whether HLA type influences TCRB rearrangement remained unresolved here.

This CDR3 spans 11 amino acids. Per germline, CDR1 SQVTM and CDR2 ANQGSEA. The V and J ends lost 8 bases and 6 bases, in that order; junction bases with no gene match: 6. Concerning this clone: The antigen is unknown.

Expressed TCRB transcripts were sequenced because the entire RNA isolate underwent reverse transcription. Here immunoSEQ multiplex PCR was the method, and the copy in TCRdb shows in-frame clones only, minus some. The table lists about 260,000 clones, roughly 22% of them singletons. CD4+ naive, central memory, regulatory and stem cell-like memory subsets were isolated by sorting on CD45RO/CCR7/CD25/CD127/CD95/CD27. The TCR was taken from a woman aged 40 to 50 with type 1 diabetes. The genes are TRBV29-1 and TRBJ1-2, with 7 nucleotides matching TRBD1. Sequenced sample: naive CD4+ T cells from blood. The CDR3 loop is CSPGQGDGYTF. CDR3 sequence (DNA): TGCAGCCCGGGGCAGGGGGATGGCTACACCTTC.